This passage covers 25 T cell receptor beta chains from one sample sequenced in a study of monozygotic twins with inflammatory bowel disease. TCRdb reanalyzed the 5' RACE reads and collapses them to one entry per CDR3 protein, without DNA. This specimen shows about 440,000 distinct CDR3 sequences; the ten leading clones hold 2.4%. Source material: blood. The receptors here all came from a human donor with ulcerative colitis or Crohn's disease, or a healthy co-twin of an affected twin (not recorded which).

The rearrangement uses TRBV7-3 and TRBJ1-1. The CDR3 covers 13 residues. Per germline, CDR1 SGHTA and CDR2 FQGTGA. The CDR3 spells CASSPQVGSQAFF.

The V call is TRBV7-2, the J call TRBJ2-6. The CDR3 loop spans 15 amino acids. Per germline, CDR1 SGHTA and CDR2 FQGNSA. This CDR3 is CASSLFEAGANVLTF.

This chain joins TRBV19 and TRBJ1-5; the TRBD1 assignment by TCRdb is unverifiable without DNA. The CDR3 loop spans 12 amino acids. CDR1 and CDR2 from the germline V gene are LNHDA and SQIVND (reference sequence). CDR3: CASSISTGTQHF.

V and J are TRBV7-2 and TRBJ1-1; TCRdb designates TRBD1, a call that cannot be tested without DNA. Germline V gene lookup returns CDR1 SGHTA and CDR2 FQGNSA. The CDR3 sequence is 15 residues long. CDR3 sequence: CASSETGVGGRQAFF.

The chain has TRBV3-1 and TRBJ2-7; there is no DNA to check the TCRdb D call of TRBD1. Germline CDR1 reads LGHDT; CDR2 reads YNNKEL (reference sequence). The CDR3 is 15 amino acids. The CDR3 loop is CASSTLAGAPYEQYF.

The chain joins TRBV4-3 to TRBJ2-1; the D call from TCRdb, TRBD2, cannot be confirmed without DNA. Germline CDR1 LGHNA, CDR2 YSLEER. The CDR3 has 14 residues. CDR3 sequence: CASSQATSANEQFF.

The genes are TRBV30 and TRBJ2-3; TCRdb returns TRBD1, unconfirmable since there is no DNA. CDR3 length: 14 residues. In germline, CDR1 is GTSNPN, CDR2 SVGIG (reference sequence). CDR3 region: CAWSVGDPLDTQYF.

V and J are TRBV6-2 or TRBV6-3 and TRBJ1-5. Germline lookup yields CDR1 MNHEY and CDR2 SVGEGT. The CDR3 runs to 15 residues. The CDR3 region is CASSYSFAGPQPQHF.

This chain connects TRBV7-2 to TRBJ1-5. Germline V gene data show CDR1 as SGHTA and CDR2 as FQGNSA. The CDR3 extends over 14 amino acids. CDR3 residues: CASSFGLWNQPQHF.

The V and J genes are TRBV12-3 or TRBV12-4 and TRBJ2-6; TCRdb lists TRBD1, though no DNA is available to test this call. The CDR3 runs 16 residues. CDR3 protein: CASSQQGASGANVLTF.

The J gene is TRBJ1-6, the V gene TRBV12-3 or TRBV12-4; the TRBD1 assignment by TCRdb is unverifiable without DNA. This CDR3 is built from 13 residues. CDR3 residues: CASRGQGNSPLHF.

The genes are TRBV12-3 or TRBV12-4 and TRBJ2-3; the TCRdb call, TRBD1, lacks DNA for checking. The CDR3 consists of 12 residues. The CDR3 loop is CASSEAGDTQYF.

The V call is TRBV20-1, the J call TRBJ1-3; there is no DNA to check the TCRdb D call of TRBD1. CDR1 DFQATT and CDR2 SNEGSKA come from the germline V gene (reference sequence). This CDR3 is 14 amino acids long. CDR3 in amino acids: CSARRSGAGNTIYF.

The chain has TRBV27 and TRBJ2-2; absent DNA, TCRdb's TRBD1 call cannot be checked. The CDR3 loop spans 16 amino acids. CDR1 MNHEY and CDR2 SMNVEV come from the germline V gene (reference sequence). The CDR3 spells CASSPGPGVSTGELFF.

V is TRBV2 and J is TRBJ2-1; there is no DNA to check the TCRdb D call of TRBD2. The germline CDR1 and CDR2 sequences are SNHLY and FYNNEI. The CDR3 has 15 amino acids. The CDR3 here is CASRGLAGAYNEQFF.

The CDR3 protein is CSARDRERGETQYF. This chain links TRBV20-1 with TRBJ2-5; TCRdb lists TRBD1, though no DNA is available to test this call. CDR3 length: 14 residues. Germline values: CDR1 DFQATT, CDR2 SNEGSKA (reference sequence).

The gene calls are TRBV29-1 and TRBJ2-1. The CDR3 is 13 amino acids. Looked up from germline, CDR1 is SQVTM and CDR2 is ANQGSEA. The CDR3 is CSVRDSSYNKQFF.

The chain uses TRBV20-1 and TRBJ1-4; TCRdb indicates TRBD1, and absent DNA this call remains unverified. The CDR3 is made up of 15 amino acids. Germline V CDR1 and CDR2: DFQATT, SNEGSKA (reference sequence). This CDR3 is CCAWTGGVTNEKLFF.

This sequence joins TRBV11-1 and TRBJ2-1; TCRdb names TRBD1, which stays unverified in the absence of DNA. Germline CDR1 and CDR2: SGHAT and FQDESV (reference sequence). The CDR3 covers 15 residues. The CDR3 sequence is CASSLEGQLYNEQFF.

The chain has TRBV2 and TRBJ2-6; with no DNA, the TCRdb D assignment of TRBD1 cannot be verified. Germline V gives CDR1 SNHLY, CDR2 FYNNEI. There are 19 residues in the CDR3. CDR3 loop: CATSSLQGLPGSGANVLTF.

This chain connects TRBV7-2 to TRBJ2-1; the TCRdb call, TRBD2, lacks DNA for checking. This CDR3 has 14 residues. Germline values: CDR1 SGHTA, CDR2 FQGNSA. Here the CDR3 reads CASSSGRGHNEQFF.

The genes are TRBV20-1 and TRBJ1-5; TCRdb reports TRBD1, a call that lacks DNA to check it against. The CDR3 totals 12 residues. The germline gives CDR1 DFQATT, CDR2 SNEGSKA (reference sequence). The CDR3 spells CSGQNSNQPQHF.

This chain joins TRBV19 and TRBJ2-1; TCRdb calls TRBD1, which cannot be checked without DNA. The CDR3 extends over 13 amino acids. The germline CDR1 and CDR2 sequences are LNHDA and SQIVND (reference sequence). CDR3 amino acids: CASGQGSGNEQFF.

V usage is TRBV20-1 and J usage is TRBJ2-5; TCRdb designates TRBD2, a call that cannot be tested without DNA. The CDR3 covers 15 residues. From germline, CDR1 is DFQATT and CDR2 SNEGSKA (reference sequence). The CDR3 spells CSASGLAGTEGAQYF.

The J gene is TRBJ2-7, the V gene TRBV6-1; lacking DNA, the TRBD1 call made by TCRdb goes unchecked. CDR1 and CDR2 (germline): MNHNS, SASEGT. The CDR3 consists of 14 residues. The CDR3 is CASSPKPGNYEQYF.